Below, 8 T cell receptor beta chains from the same sample are listed, as sequenced in a study of T-cell reconstitution after alpha-beta-depleted transplantation in children. TCRbeta library construction was performed incorporating unique molecular identifiers. TCRdb reprocessed the PCR reads with MiXCR, giving one entry per CDR3 protein. The sample includes about 640,000 distinct CDR3 sequences, approximately 16% of them seen just once. The sample in question was PBMCs from the stem cell graft donor, obtained from the stem cell graft. These receptors were taken from a human donor who donated a stem cell graft to a child with acute myeloid leukemia.

Here the CDR3 reads CASSSARVGGLTYTQYF. The CDR3 DNA follows: TGTGCCAGCAGCTCCGCAAGGGTGGGGGGATTGACGTATACGCAGTATTTT. The chain recombines TRBV11-2 with TRBJ2-3, with D possibly matching TRBD2 (6 bases). The CDR3 is 17 residues long. Trimming cost V 4 bases and J 7 bases, with 24 bases left between them. The germline CDR1 and CDR2 sequences are SGHAT and FQNNGV.

This clonotype has at least ten counts. The chain is built from TRBV13 and TRBJ1-2; 8 positions match TRBD1. The CDR3 sequence is 19 residues long. Germline values: CDR1 PRHDT, CDR2 FYEKMQ (reference sequence). J lost 4 bases, V lost 5 bases, and 21 bases had no gene match. The CDR3 DNA reads TGTGCCAGCAGCGGGGGGGAGAAGATCCACGACAGGGGAGGCTATGGCTACACCTTC. As protein: CASSGGEKIHDRGGYGYTF.

As concerns this clonotype: This may be a read error, as it is one base from a much larger clone. V is TRBV20-1 and J is TRBJ1-1; no reliable D call. The CDR3 has 10 residues. Per the germline V gene, CDR1 is DFQATT and CDR2 is SNEGSKA (reference sequence). Trimming shortened V by 6 bases and J by 11 bases, and 13 bases separated the two germline ends. The CDR3 bases are TGCAGTGCCACCGGGATGGGGGCTTTCTTT. Amino acids: CSATGMGAFF.

This clonotype was detected only a few times. V usage is TRBV12-3 or TRBV12-4 and J usage is TRBJ1-5, with D hard to call. This CDR3 is 13 amino acids long. Trimming removed 10 bases at V and 1 base at J, with 11 bases between. The CDR3 is CATAEDSNQPQHF. CDR3 DNA sequence: TGTGCCACCGCCGAGGACAGCAATCAGCCCCAGCATTTT.

This clonotype appeared a few times. CDR3 sequence reads: CSVEGTAKIQETQYF. CDR3 coding DNA: TGCAGCGTTGAGGGGACAGCCAAGATCCAAGAGACCCAGTACTTC. This sequence joins TRBV29-1 and TRBJ2-5, with 7 bases aligning to TRBD1. Trimming removed 3 bases from V and 1 base from J; junction bases left unmatched: 8. There are 15 residues in the CDR3. Per the germline V gene, CDR1 is SQVTM and CDR2 is ANQGSEA.

This clonotype turned up a few times. The gene calls are TRBV9 and TRBJ1-3, with D hard to call. Trimming left V 0 bases short and J 0 bases short, with 4 bases between. CDR1 is SGDLS, CDR2 YYNGEE, per germline. The CDR3 is made up of 14 amino acids. CDR3 sequence: CASSVDFSGNTIYF. In nucleotides, the CDR3 is TGTGCCAGCAGCGTAGACTTCTCTGGAAACACCATATATTTT.

With respect to this clonotype: A much larger clone is a single base away; this may be a read error. V is TRBV7-2 and J is TRBJ1-1; a weak D match, TRBD1 (6 bases). This CDR3 has 15 residues. The germline gives CDR1 SGHTA, CDR2 FQGNSA. The DNA of the CDR3 is TGTGCCGGCAGCCCTTCGACAGGAGTGAACACTGAAGCTTTCTTT. Translation gives CAGSPSTGVNTEAFF.

This clonotype was counted many times. V and J are TRBV20-1 and TRBJ1-1, with TRBD1 as a possible D gene (6 bases). Germline CDR1 is DFQATT and CDR2 is SNEGSKA (reference sequence). This CDR3 has 14 amino acids. Trimming left V 6 bases short and J 1 base short, with 15 bases between. CDR3 sequence reads: CSAPDSLRNTEAFF. CDR3 sequence (DNA): TGCAGTGCACCGGACAGCCTGAGGAACACTGAAGCTTTCTTT.